This T cell receptor (beta chain) was recorded in a study of blood T cell repertoires in COVID-19. As for the study in general: Spain, Italy and the United States supplied samples that represented acute and convalescent COVID-19. The cDNA or gDNA used as material had been derived from T cells, B-cell-depleted T cells, or PBMCs.

The CDR3 loop spans 17 amino acids. The germline gives CDR1 MNHNS, CDR2 SASEGT. V dropped 2 bases and J dropped 9 bases, with 23 bases sitting between them. Authors' processing steps: Researchers report that nucleated cell counts were estimated from reference gene primer amplification. Data came from immunoSEQ multiplex PCR; TCRdb stores just in-frame clones and leaves some out. For V, J and clone size, that table is used; D and trimming come from the DNA. The sample lists 90,000 to 150,000 clones; 70% to 80% were seen once. The TCR was taken from a human donor in a cohort sampled during active COVID-19. The specimen was peripheral blood. V is TRBV6-1 and J is TRBJ1-5; D not certain. The CDR3 reads CASSEPPFGRSIRPQHF. As DNA, the CDR3 is TGTGCCAGCAGTGAACCTCCGTTCGGCAGGTCCATCCGGCCCCAGCATTTT.